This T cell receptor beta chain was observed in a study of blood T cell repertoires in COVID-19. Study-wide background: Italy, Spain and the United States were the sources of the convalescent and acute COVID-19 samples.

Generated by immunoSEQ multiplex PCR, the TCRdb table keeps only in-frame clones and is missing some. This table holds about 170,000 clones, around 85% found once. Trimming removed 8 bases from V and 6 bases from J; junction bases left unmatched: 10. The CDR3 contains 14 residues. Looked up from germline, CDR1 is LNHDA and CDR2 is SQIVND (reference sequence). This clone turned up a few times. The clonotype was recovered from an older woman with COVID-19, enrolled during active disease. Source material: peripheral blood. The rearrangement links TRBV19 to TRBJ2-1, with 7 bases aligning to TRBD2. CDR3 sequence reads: CASRGREKGNEQFF. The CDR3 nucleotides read TGTGCCAGTCGAGGGCGGGAGAAGGGCAATGAGCAGTTCTTC.